This TCR beta chain originates from a study of siplizumab effects on memory and regulatory T cells. The CDR3 length is 21 residues. Per germline, CDR1 KGHSH and CDR2 LQKENI. V was clipped by 6 bases and J by 0 bases, with 29 bases between them. Sequencing used immunoSEQ multiplex PCR; TCRdb keeps in-frame clones, though not all of them. The sample lists about 72,000 clones, about 89% seen once, with approximately 30% in the top ten. This chain connects TRBV18 to TRBJ1-4; weak D call: TRBD1 (5 bases). The specimen was CD8+ T cells sorted from blood. This receptor was taken from a human donor in good health. CDR3 DNA: TGTGCCAGCTCGGACGGACTCATTATGTATGACAGCCGTGCAACTAATGAAAAACTGTTTTTT. Translated: CASSDGLIMYDSRATNEKLFF.